This section outlines one TCR beta chain sequence together with its context. Germline-derived CDR1 and CDR2 are SQVTM and ANQGSEA. This CDR3 region has 10 residues. Trimming stripped 6 bases from V and 5 bases from J, with 7 bases between. The data originate from a study of graft-versus-host responses after intestinal transplantation. TCRdb's copy holds only in-frame clones and misses some; the assay was immunoSEQ multiplex PCR. The table records 35,000 to 50,000 clones, just under 95% of them present only once. This sequence originates from a human patient who received an intestinal transplant, so some T cells may come from the graft donor. This sequence joins TRBV29-1 and TRBJ2-5; D is uncertain. This specimen was PBMCs, taken 335 days after intestinal transplant. In nucleotides, the CDR3 is TGCAGCGTCCGAAGGGAGACCCAGTACTTC. This codes for CSVRRETQYF.